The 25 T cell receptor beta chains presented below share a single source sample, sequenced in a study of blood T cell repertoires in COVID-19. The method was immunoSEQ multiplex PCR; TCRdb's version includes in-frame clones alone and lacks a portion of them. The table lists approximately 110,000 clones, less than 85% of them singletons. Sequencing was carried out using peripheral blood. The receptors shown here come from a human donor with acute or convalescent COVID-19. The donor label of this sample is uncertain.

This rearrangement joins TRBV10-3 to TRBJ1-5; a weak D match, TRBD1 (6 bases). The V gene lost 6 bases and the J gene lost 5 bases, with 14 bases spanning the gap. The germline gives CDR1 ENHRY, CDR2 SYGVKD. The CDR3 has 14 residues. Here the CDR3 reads CAIRGGGADQPQHF. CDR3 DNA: TGTGCCATCAGAGGTGGGGGGGCCGATCAGCCCCAGCATTTT.

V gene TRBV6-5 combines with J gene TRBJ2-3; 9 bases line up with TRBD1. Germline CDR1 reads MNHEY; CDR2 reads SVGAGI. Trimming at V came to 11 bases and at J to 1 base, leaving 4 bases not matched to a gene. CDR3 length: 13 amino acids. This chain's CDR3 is CAGRTGGTDTQYF. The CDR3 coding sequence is TGTGCCGGCCGGACAGGGGGCACAGATACGCAGTATTTT.

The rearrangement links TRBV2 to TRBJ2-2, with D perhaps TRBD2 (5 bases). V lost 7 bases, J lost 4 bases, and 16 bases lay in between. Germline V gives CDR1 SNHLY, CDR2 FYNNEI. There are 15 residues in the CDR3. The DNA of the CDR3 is TGTGCCAGCATTAAGTCCAAGCGGAGCACCGGGGAGCTGTTTTTT. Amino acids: CASIKSKRSTGELFF.

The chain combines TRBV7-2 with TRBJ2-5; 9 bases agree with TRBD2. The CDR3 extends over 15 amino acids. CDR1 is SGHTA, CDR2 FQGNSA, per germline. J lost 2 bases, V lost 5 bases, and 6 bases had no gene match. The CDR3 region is CASSVSGGWQETQYF. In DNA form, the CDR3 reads TGTGCCAGCAGCGTTAGCGGGGGCTGGCAAGAGACCCAGTACTTC. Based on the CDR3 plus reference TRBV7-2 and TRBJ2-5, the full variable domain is GAGVSQSPSNKVTEKGKDVELRCDPISGHTALYWYRQSLGQGLEFLIYFQGNSAPDKSGLPSDRFSAERTGGSVSTLTIQRTQQEDSAVYLCASSVSGGWQETQYFGPGTRLLVL.

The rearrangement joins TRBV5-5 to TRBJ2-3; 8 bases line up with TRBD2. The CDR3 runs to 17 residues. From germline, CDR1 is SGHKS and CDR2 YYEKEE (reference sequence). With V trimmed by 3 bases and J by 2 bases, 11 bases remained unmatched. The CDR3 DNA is TGTGCCAGCAGCTATGGGGGAGCGGGGGCCCTCACAGATACGCAGTATTTT. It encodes CASSYGGAGALTDTQYF.

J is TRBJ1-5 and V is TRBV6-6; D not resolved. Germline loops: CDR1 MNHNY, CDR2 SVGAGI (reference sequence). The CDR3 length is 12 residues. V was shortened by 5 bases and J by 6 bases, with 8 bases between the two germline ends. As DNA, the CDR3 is TGTGCCAGCAGTCCCTCCGGTCAGCCCCAGCATTTT. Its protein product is CASSPSGQPQHF.

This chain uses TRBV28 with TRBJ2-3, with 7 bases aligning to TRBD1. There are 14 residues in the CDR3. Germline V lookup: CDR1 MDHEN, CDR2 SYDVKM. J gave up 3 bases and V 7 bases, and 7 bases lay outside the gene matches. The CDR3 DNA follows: TGTGCCAGCATAAGACAGGGCGGGACAGATACGCAGTATTTT. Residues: CASIRQGGTDTQYF. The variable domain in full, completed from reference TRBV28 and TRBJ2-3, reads DVKVTQSSRYLVKRTGEKVFLECVQDMDHENMFWYRQDPGLGLRLIYFSYDVKMKEKGDIPEGYSVSREKKERFSLILESASTNQTSMYLCASIRQGGTDTQYFGPGTRLTVL.

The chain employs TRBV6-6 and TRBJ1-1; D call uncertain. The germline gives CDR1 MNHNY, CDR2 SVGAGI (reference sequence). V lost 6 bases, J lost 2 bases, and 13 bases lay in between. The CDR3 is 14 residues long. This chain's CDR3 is CASRPDSFNTEAFF. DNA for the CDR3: TGTGCCAGCAGACCCGACTCCTTCAACACTGAAGCTTTCTTT.

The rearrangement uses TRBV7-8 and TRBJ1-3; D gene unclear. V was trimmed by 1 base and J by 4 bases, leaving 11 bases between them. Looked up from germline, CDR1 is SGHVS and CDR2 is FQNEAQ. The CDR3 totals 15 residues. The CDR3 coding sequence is TGTGCCAGCAGCTTAGATCGGTCTTCCGGAAACACCATATATTTT. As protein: CASSLDRSSGNTIYF.

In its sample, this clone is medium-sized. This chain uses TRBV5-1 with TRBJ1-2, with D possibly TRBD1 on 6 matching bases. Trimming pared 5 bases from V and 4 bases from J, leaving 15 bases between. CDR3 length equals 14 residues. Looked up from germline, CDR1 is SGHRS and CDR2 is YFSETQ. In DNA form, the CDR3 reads TGCGCCAGCAGTGCTGACAGGAGCCTCTATGGCTACACCTTC. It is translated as CASSADRSLYGYTF.

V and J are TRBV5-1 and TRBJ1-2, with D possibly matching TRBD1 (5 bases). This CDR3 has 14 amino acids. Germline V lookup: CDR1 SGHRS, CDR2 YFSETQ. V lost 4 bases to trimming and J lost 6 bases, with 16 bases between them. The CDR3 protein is CASSVRDPGDGYTF. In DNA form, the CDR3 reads TGCGCCAGCAGCGTCAGGGATCCTGGGGATGGCTACACCTTC. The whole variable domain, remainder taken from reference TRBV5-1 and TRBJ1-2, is KAGVTQTPRYLIKTRGQQVTLSCSPISGHRSVSWYQQTPGQGLQFLFEYFSETQRNKGNFPGRFSGRQFSNSRSEMNVSTLELGDSALYLCASSVRDPGDGYTFGSGTRLTVV.

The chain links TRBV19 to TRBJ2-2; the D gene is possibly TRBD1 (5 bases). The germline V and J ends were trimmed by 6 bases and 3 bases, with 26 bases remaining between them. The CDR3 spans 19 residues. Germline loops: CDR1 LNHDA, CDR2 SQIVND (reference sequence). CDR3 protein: CASSIMQGRRQPYTGELFF. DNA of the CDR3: TGTGCCAGTAGCATTATGCAGGGCAGGCGACAACCTTACACCGGGGAGCTGTTTTTT.

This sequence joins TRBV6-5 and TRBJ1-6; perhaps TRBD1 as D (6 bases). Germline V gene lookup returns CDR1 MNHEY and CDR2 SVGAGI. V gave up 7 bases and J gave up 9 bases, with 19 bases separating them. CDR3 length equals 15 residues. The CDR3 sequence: CASTEGGAGSSPLHF. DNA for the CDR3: TGTGCCAGCACCGAGGGGGGGGCAGGGAGTTCACCCCTCCACTTT.

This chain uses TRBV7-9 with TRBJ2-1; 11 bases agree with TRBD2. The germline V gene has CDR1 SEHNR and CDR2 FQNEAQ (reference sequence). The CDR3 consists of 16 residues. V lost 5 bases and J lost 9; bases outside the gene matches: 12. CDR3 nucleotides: TGTGCCAGCAGCCCTGACCTTAGCGGGGGGGCCCTTGAGCAGTTCTTC. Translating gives CASSPDLSGGALEQFF. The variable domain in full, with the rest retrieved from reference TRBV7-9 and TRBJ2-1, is DTGVSQNPRHKITKRGQNVTFRCDPISEHNRLYWYRQTLGQGPEFLTYFQNEAQLEKSRLLSDRFSAERPKGSFSTLEIQRTEQGDSAMYLCASSPDLSGGALEQFFGPGTRLTVL.

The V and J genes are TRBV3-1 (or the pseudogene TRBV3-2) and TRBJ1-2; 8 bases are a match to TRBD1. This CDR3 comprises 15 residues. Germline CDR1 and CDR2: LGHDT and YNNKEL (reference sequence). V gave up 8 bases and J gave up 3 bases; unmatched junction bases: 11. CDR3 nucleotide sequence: TGTGCCAGCGGCCCTTTAGACAGGGGCTACTATGGCTACACCTTC. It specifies CASGPLDRGYYGYTF.

The CDR3 DNA is TGTGCCTATGCCACTACTTACAATGAGCAGTTCTTC. Protein: CAYATTYNEQFF. The genes are TRBV30 and TRBJ2-1; D uncertain. The CDR3 consists of 12 residues. Looked up from germline, CDR1 is GTSNPN and CDR2 is SVGIG (reference sequence). Trimming removed 7 bases at V and 4 bases at J, with 11 bases between. Complete variable domain (other parts from reference TRBV30 and TRBJ2-1): SQTIHQWPATLVQPVGSPLSLECTVEGTSNPNLYWYRQAAGRGLQLLFYSVGIGQISSEVPQNLSASRPQDRQFILSSKKLLLSDSGFYLCAYATTYNEQFFGPGTRLTVL.

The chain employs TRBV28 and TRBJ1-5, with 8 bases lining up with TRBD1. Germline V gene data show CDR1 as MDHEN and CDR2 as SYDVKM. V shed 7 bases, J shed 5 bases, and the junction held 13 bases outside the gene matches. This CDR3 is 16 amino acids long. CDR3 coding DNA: TGTGCCAGCACTGCAGGGGGCAGTAGGGGGTATCAGCCCCAGCATTTT. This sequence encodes CASTAGGSRGYQPQHF.

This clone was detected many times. CDR3 sequence (DNA): TGCAGCGTTCAAGTCACAGGGGCGTTGATACTAGCTAACTATGGCTACACCTTC. It is translated as CSVQVTGALILANYGYTF. This sequence joins TRBV29-1 and TRBJ1-2; TRBD1 matches 7 bases. V lost 5 bases, J lost 0 bases, and 18 bases stayed unmatched. CDR1 and CDR2 from the germline V gene are SQVTM and ANQGSEA. The CDR3 loop spans 18 amino acids. The full variable domain, in which reference TRBV29-1 and TRBJ1-2 provide the parts outside the CDR3, is SAVISQKPSRDICQRGTSLTIQCQVDSQVTMMFWYRQQPGQSLTLIATANQGSEATYESGFVIDKFPISRPNLTFSTLTVSNMSPEDSSIYLCSVQVTGALILANYGYTFGSGTRLTVV.

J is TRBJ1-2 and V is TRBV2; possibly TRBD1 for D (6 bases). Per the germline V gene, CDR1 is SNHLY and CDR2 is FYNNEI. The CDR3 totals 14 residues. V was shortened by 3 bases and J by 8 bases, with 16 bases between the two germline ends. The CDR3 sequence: CASSEEQGRSGYTF. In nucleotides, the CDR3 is TGTGCCAGCAGTGAGGAACAGGGAAGGAGCGGCTACACCTTC.

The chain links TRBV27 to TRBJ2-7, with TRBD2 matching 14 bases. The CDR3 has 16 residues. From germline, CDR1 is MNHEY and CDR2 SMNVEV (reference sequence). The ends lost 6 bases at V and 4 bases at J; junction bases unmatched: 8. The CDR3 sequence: CASSTTSGGAWYEQYF. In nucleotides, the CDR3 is TGTGCCAGCAGCACGACTAGCGGGGGGGCCTGGTACGAGCAGTACTTC.

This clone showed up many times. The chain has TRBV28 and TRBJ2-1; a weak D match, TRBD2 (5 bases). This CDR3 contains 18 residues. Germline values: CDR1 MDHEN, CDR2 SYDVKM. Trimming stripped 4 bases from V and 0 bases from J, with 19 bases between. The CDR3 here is CASSSPEWAGSSYNEQFF. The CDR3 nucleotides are TGTGCCAGCAGTTCCCCCGAGTGGGCTGGGAGCTCCTACAATGAGCAGTTCTTC.

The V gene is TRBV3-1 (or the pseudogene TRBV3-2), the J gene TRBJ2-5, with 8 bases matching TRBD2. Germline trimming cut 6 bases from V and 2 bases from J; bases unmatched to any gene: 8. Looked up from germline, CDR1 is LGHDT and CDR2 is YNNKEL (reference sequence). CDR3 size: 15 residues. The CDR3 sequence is CASRGRRGGQETQYF. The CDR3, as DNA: TGTGCCAGCAGGGGCCGACGGGGGGGACAAGAGACCCAGTACTTC.

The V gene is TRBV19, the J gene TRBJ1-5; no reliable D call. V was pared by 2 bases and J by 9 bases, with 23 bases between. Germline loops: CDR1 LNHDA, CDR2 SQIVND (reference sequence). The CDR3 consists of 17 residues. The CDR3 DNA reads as TGTGCCAGTAGTATACGGGCTGGGAGGGAAGTTGCTAGGCCCCAGCATTTT. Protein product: CASSIRAGREVARPQHF.

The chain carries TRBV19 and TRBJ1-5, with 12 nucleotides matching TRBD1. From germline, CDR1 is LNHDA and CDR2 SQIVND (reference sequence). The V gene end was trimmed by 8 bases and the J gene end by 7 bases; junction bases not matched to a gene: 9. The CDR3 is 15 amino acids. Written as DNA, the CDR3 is TGTGCCAGTGGGGGGACAGGGGGCGCGGGGCAGCCCCAGCATTTT. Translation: CASGGTGGAGQPQHF. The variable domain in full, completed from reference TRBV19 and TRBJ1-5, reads DGGITQSPKYLFRKEGQNVTLSCEQNLNHDAMYWYRQDPGQGLRLIYYSQIVNDFQKGDIAEGYSVSREKKESFPLTVTSAQKNPTAFYLCASGGTGGAGQPQHFGDGTRLSIL.

The CDR3 coding sequence is TGCGCCAGCAGTGAGGCCAGGGGTGGCTACACCTTC. Protein: CASSEARGGYTF. This sequence joins TRBV10-2 and TRBJ1-2, with D maybe TRBD1 (6 bases). Germline CDR1 WSHSY, CDR2 SAAADI. V lost 2 bases, J lost 7 bases, and 8 bases lay in between. The CDR3 runs 12 residues.